Below are 14 T cell receptor beta chains sequenced from a single sample in a study of molecular identifiers for immune sequencing clone quantification. TCRdb redid the calling of the PCR reads with MiXCR, one entry per CDR3 protein. This sample has 35,000 or so distinct CDR3 sequences; 15% to 20% occur once, and the top ten carry approximately 1.1%. The sequencing sample was made of naive CD8+ T cells from blood, with Jurkat cell RNA spiked in. Subset denoted: FACS-sorted CD8+CD4-CCR7+CD45RA+ naive T cells. The receptors originated from a human donor in good health. Some libraries in this study had Jurkat cell RNA spiked in.

This clonotype has ten or more counts. The gene calls are TRBV19 and TRBJ2-5; D is possibly TRBD2 (5 bases). This CDR3 is built from 17 residues. The V end was cut by 3 bases, the J end by 1 base, with 18 bases between. Per the germline V gene, CDR1 is LNHDA and CDR2 is SQIVND (reference sequence). The CDR3 protein is CASSIDLSPGSQETQYF. In DNA form, the CDR3 reads TGTGCCAGTAGTATCGACCTTAGCCCGGGGAGCCAAGAGACCCAGTACTTC.

There are many counts of this clonotype. This chain links TRBV19 with TRBJ2-7, with 7 bases aligning to TRBD1. The germline V gene has CDR1 LNHDA and CDR2 SQIVND (reference sequence). The CDR3 is 16 residues long. V shed 3 bases and J 2 bases; nucleotides not matched to a gene: 10. DNA for the CDR3: TGTGCCAGTAGTATGATACGCAGGGACAGCCCCTACGAGCAGTACTTC. This translates into CASSMIRRDSPYEQYF.

This clonotype was seen ten or more times. The chain uses TRBV27 and TRBJ1-1; no clear D. The germline V gene encodes CDR1 MNHEY and CDR2 SMNVEV (reference sequence). Trimming cost V 5 bases and J 5 bases, with 15 bases left between them. The CDR3 is 14 residues long. Written as DNA, the CDR3 is TGTGCCAGCAGTCCCGGTCTGAGCGAAACTGAAGCTTTCTTT. Residues: CASSPGLSETEAFF.

In this sample, this clonotype turned up many times. The J gene is TRBJ2-3, the V gene TRBV5-1; D is unclear. V shed 2 bases and J shed 4 bases, with 5 bases lying between them. Germline V gene data show CDR1 as SGHRS and CDR2 as YFSETQ. CDR3 length: 12 residues. CDR3 amino acids: CASSFGPDTQYF. The CDR3 DNA follows: TGCGCCAGCAGCTTCGGGCCAGATACGCAGTATTTT. Complete variable domain (other parts from reference TRBV5-1 and TRBJ2-3): KAGVTQTPRYLIKTRGQQVTLSCSPISGHRSVSWYQQTPGQGLQFLFEYFSETQRNKGNFPGRFSGRQFSNSRSEMNVSTLELGDSALYLCASSFGPDTQYFGPGTRLTVL.

To note about this clonotype: A read error may explain this, as a much larger clone is one base away. This chain joins TRBV7-9 and TRBJ2-3; 9 bases map to TRBD2. V shed 4 bases and J 10 bases; nucleotides not matched to a gene: 15. Germline values: CDR1 SEHNR, CDR2 FQNEAQ (reference sequence). The CDR3 length is 16 residues. DNA for the CDR3: TGTGCCAGCAGCTCCGGCCGTAGCGGGGGCCAGGATGCGCAGTATTTT. The encoded protein is CASSSGRSGGQDAQYF.

This clonotype was seen ten or more times. The chain recombines TRBV20-1 with TRBJ1-5; weak D call: TRBD1 (5 bases). Germline lookup yields CDR1 DFQATT and CDR2 SNEGSKA (reference sequence). V was trimmed by 3 bases and J by 0 bases, leaving 12 bases between them. The CDR3 extends over 15 amino acids. CDR3 region: CSASPLDSSNQPQHF. Written as DNA, the CDR3 is TGCAGTGCTAGCCCTCTAGACAGTAGCAATCAGCCCCAGCATTTT.

Details on this clonotype: This sequence may be a read error, since a much larger clone differs from it by one base. The chain couples TRBV20-1 to TRBJ2-7; TRBD2 matches at 8 bases. Germline values: CDR1 DFQATT, CDR2 SNEGSKA (reference sequence). J was trimmed by 2 bases and V by 6 bases; bases with no gene match: 6. The CDR3 loop spans 13 amino acids. In DNA, the CDR3 is TGCAGTGCCCGGGGGGGCAGAGCCTACGAGCAGTACTTC. This codes for CSARGGRAYEQYF.

Sample share makes this clonotype medium-sized. V and J are TRBV7-2 and TRBJ1-4; TRBD1 is a possible D gene (6 bases). Germline CDR1 and CDR2: SGHTA and FQGNSA. Trimming removed 2 bases at V and 8 bases at J, with 18 bases between. The CDR3 consists of 16 residues. CDR3 sequence (DNA): TGTGCCAGCAGCTTATCCTACGGGGGGCTTGAGGAAAAACTGTTTTTT. It yields the protein CASSLSYGGLEEKLFF.

Many counts were recorded for this clonotype. The chain carries TRBV2 and TRBJ2-3; 7 bases align to TRBD2. The CDR3 runs to 16 residues. V gave up 1 base and J gave up 1 base; unmatched junction bases: 5. Germline-derived CDR1 and CDR2 are SNHLY and FYNNEI. CDR3 protein: CASSEVWTRGTDTQYF. CDR3 nucleotides: TGTGCCAGCAGTGAAGTCTGGACTAGGGGCACAGATACGCAGTATTTT. Based on the CDR3 plus reference TRBV2 and TRBJ2-3, the full variable domain is EPEVTQTPSHQVTQMGQEVILRCVPISNHLYFYWYRQILGQKVEFLVSFYNNEISEKSEIFDDQFSVERPDGSNFTLKIRSTKLEDSAMYFCASSEVWTRGTDTQYFGPGTRLTVL.

This clonotype was counted ten times or more. The rearrangement links TRBV5-5 to TRBJ2-7, with D unclear. Germline V gives CDR1 SGHKS, CDR2 YYEKEE (reference sequence). Trimming pared 0 bases from V and 4 bases from J, leaving 11 bases between. The CDR3 is made up of 14 amino acids. DNA for the CDR3: TGTGCCAGCAGCTTGGCAGGTGCCGAGTACGAGCAGTACTTC. Translated: CASSLAGAEYEQYF. The variable domain in full, with the rest retrieved from reference TRBV5-5 and TRBJ2-7, is DAGVTQSPTHLIKTRGQQVTLRCSPISGHKSVSWYQQVLGQGPQFIFQYYEKEERGRGNFPDRFSARQFPNYSSELNVNALLLGDSALYLCASSLAGAEYEQYFGPGTRLTVT.

This clonotype occurred many times. This chain links TRBV4-3 with TRBJ2-3; D may correspond to TRBD1 or TRBD2 (6 bases each). CDR3 length: 15 amino acids. Germline V CDR1 and CDR2: LGHNA, YSLEER. The V end was cut by 1 base, the J end by 5 bases, with 13 bases between. CDR3 nucleotide sequence: TGCGCCAGCAGCCAAGCGAGGGGGGTAGGAGATACGCAGTATTTT. This gives the protein CASSQARGVGDTQYF.

This clonotype came up many times. The genes are TRBV28 and TRBJ2-7; the match to TRBD1 covers 8 bases. Germline CDR1 and CDR2: MDHEN and SYDVKM. V dropped 4 bases and J dropped 6; count of bases not matched to a gene: 11. The CDR3 length is 15 residues. The CDR3 DNA is TGTGCCAGCAGTTCCCCCCGGGACGGACAGGGCGAGCAGTACTTC. Amino acid sequence: CASSSPRDGQGEQYF.

This clonotype was seen ten or more times. The rearrangement links TRBV28 to TRBJ2-5; weak D call: TRBD1 (7 bases). Germline V CDR1 and CDR2: MDHEN, SYDVKM. V lost 6 bases and J lost 1, with 15 bases in between. CDR3 size: 15 residues. This CDR3 is CASRIGGGSQETQYF. In nucleotides, the CDR3 is TGTGCCAGCAGAATTGGAGGGGGCAGCCAAGAGACCCAGTACTTC.

This clonotype was detected many times. The genes are TRBV28 and TRBJ2-4; D may match TRBD1 or TRBD2 (6 bases each). Trimming stripped 6 bases from V and 7 bases from J, with 13 bases between. The CDR3 covers 13 residues. Per germline, CDR1 MDHEN and CDR2 SYDVKM. CDR3 in amino acids: CASRTRGANIQYF. As DNA, the CDR3 is TGTGCCAGCAGGACGAGGGGGGCGAACATTCAGTACTTC.